This paragraph reports one T cell receptor (beta chain). This sample was taken from a study of control samples from healthy donors and cancer patients. CDR1 is LNHNV and CDR2 is YYDKDF in the germline V gene (reference sequence). There are 14 residues in the CDR3. The V end lost 3 bases, the J end lost 4 bases, and 7 bases lay between the germline ends. Here immunoSEQ multiplex PCR was the method, and the copy in TCRdb shows in-frame clones only, minus some. Here the sample spans fewer than 200,000 clones, 88% being singletons. The sequence was collected from a young woman in good health. V usage is TRBV15 and J usage is TRBJ1-6, with a tentative D call TRBD1 (6 bases). Sequenced input: blood. The chain's CDR3 is CATSSDRYNSPLHF. CDR3 DNA sequence: TGTGCCACCAGCAGTGACAGGTATAATTCACCCCTCCACTTT. The full variable domain, its missing parts supplied by reference TRBV15 and TRBJ1-6, is DAMVIQNPRYQVTQFGKPVTLSCSQTLNHNVMYWYQQKSSQAPKLLFHYYDKDFNNEADTPDNFQSRRPNTSFCFLDIRSPGLGDTAMYLCATSSDRYNSPLHFGNGTRLTVT.